This note documents a single TCR beta chain sequence. This entry belongs to a study of T-cell reconstitution after alpha-beta-depleted transplantation in children. Germline V gene lookup returns CDR1 SEHNR and CDR2 FQNEAQ (reference sequence). The V end was cut by 1 base, the J end by 2 bases, with 9 bases between. The length of the CDR3 is 14 residues. TCRbeta library preparation incorporated unique molecular identifiers. TCRdb reprocessed the PCR reads with MiXCR, giving one entry per CDR3 protein. The sample carries approximately 340,000 distinct CDR3 sequences, approximately 10% recorded once. The sequence derives from a human donor who donated a stem cell graft to a child with acute lymphoblastic leukemia. The material sequenced was PBMCs from the stem cell graft donor, taken from the stem cell graft. The gene calls are TRBV7-9 and TRBJ2-7; D remains unclear. CDR3 amino acids: CASSLGTLTYEQYF. In DNA, the CDR3 is TGTGCCAGCAGCTTAGGGACGCTGACCTACGAGCAGTACTTC.